One sample yielded the 6 T cell receptor beta chains listed below, sequenced in a study of shared clonotypes between healthy human individuals. Sequencing was performed with immunoSEQ multiplex PCR; in TCRdb, only in-frame clones are kept and a portion is missing. The sample comprises about 2.1 million clones, about 93% of which are singletons, and 1.5% to 2% rests with the top ten. Terminally differentiated effector memory CD45RA+ cells were excluded from the naive CD8 cells, which were CD45RO-negative and positively selected for CCR7. Sequencing was performed on naive CD8+ T cells from PBMCs. The receptors here all came from a man younger than 35 in good health. Some clones in this sample may be carry-over from other donors' samples.

The V gene is TRBV30, the J gene TRBJ2-5; possible D gene TRBD2, 5 bases. The tail of the sequence fits TRBJ2-7 better, so the J call may be wrong. Per germline, CDR1 GTSNPN and CDR2 SVGIG (reference sequence). CDR3 size: 14 residues. The CDR3 reads CAWSAGLINYEQYF. The CDR3 nucleotides read TGTGCCTGGAGTGCCGGACTGATTAACTACGAGCAGTACTTC.

This clone was observed a single time. The chain has TRBV19 and TRBJ2-5; TRBD1 matches at 9 bases. The CDR3 runs to 15 residues. Losses at the gene ends were 4 bases for V and 5 bases for J; bases not matched to a gene: 8. Germline CDR1 reads LNHDA; CDR2 reads SQIVND (reference sequence). The chain's CDR3 is CASSTRDRVDETQYF. DNA for the CDR3: TGTGCCAGTAGTACCCGGGACAGGGTGGACGAGACCCAGTACTTC.

This chain uses TRBV12-5 with TRBJ1-5; 10 bases are shared with TRBD1. J gave up 12 bases and V 7 bases, and 15 bases lay outside the gene matches. Germline lookup yields CDR1 LGHNT and CDR2 FRNRAP. The CDR3 spans 15 residues. Here the CDR3 DNA reads TGTGCTAGTGATCCGGGACAGGGGTCTAGTTGGAGCCAGCATTTT. Translated, it gives CASDPGQGSSWSQHF.

About this clone: Other DNA sequences in the same sample also yield this CDR3. As DNA, the CDR3 is TGTGCCAGCAGTTTATCAGGCAGGGCGGGCGAGCAGTACTTC. Its translation is CASSLSGRAGEQYF. This sequence joins TRBV27 and TRBJ2-7; D tentatively reads TRBD1 or TRBD2 (5 bases each). The CDR3 spans 14 residues. Germline CDR1 reads MNHEY; CDR2 reads SMNVEV (reference sequence). Trimming shortened V by 0 bases and J by 6 bases, and 12 bases separated the two germline ends.

The V gene is TRBV7-8, the J gene TRBJ1-2, with TRBD1 identical over 7 bases. The CDR3 spans 18 residues. V was clipped by 1 base and J by 0 bases; unmatched bases: 11. Germline V gene lookup returns CDR1 SGHVS and CDR2 FQNEAQ. The CDR3 DNA sequence: TGTGCCAGCAGCTTAGTTCCCCTCTCAGGGGGAACTAACTATGGCTACACCTTC. Its translation: CASSLVPLSGGTNYGYTF.

This chain links TRBV4-1 with TRBJ2-7; 14 bases are a match to TRBD2. V shed 5 bases and J 4 bases; nucleotides not matched to a gene: 10. Germline CDR1 and CDR2: MGHRA and YSYEKL. The CDR3 contains 17 residues. The CDR3 region has the DNA TGCGCCAGCAGCGGAACCGGGACTAGCGGGAGTATGTACGAGCAGTACTTC. Translation gives CASSGTGTSGSMYEQYF.